This T cell receptor beta chain originates from a study of control samples from healthy donors and cancer patients (dated by TCRdb to 2018 to 2021). Remarks on this clone: Its antigen specificity is not known. Base qualities are not at hand, and no much larger clone is one base apart.

The method was the immunoSEQ multiplex PCR assay. In its TCRdb copy, this immuneACCESS table keeps in-frame sequences only and misses some clones. Where compared with another copy, unresolved V genes explain less than half of these, and the others have no known cause. The sample records 95,000 to 110,000 clones, around 89% of which are singletons. Of the sample, about 18% falls within the top ten clones. Including cysteine and phenylalanine, the CDR3 has 12 amino acids. Left in the record is the CDR3 DNA by itself, 36 bases read in frame from the first base. V is clipped by 3 bases and J by 6 bases, and the sequence between their germline boundaries is 8 bases long. As encoded in the germline V gene, CDR1 is SGHRS while CDR2 is YFSETQ.

Sequencing was done on a sample of PBMCs. Here the chain combines TRBV5-1 and TRBJ2-3; the D gene is not confidently resolved. This sequence was found in a man aged 55 to 70 with lung cancer. CDR3 protein: CASSSLTDTQYF. The DNA sequence is given as TGCGCCAGCAGCTCCCTGACGGATACGCAGTATTTT.